Listed below are T cell receptor beta chains from one sample, sequenced in a study of early T cells in non-severe SARS-CoV-2 infection. TCRdb called the 5' RACE reads again in MiXCR, with one record for every CDR3 protein. Of tens of thousands of distinct CDR3 sequences listed, approximately 13% are singletons. The sample was whole blood. These receptors originate from an adult who was a healthcare worker with PCR-confirmed SARS-CoV-2 infection or an uninfected control (not recorded which). CDR3s include the opening cysteine and the closing phenylalanine or tryptophan. The order of the fields is V gene, CDR3 length, D gene, clone size, J gene, CDR3 DNA, CDR3 protein. A D gene is named only where the DNA matches it firmly. The size field is filled for only some rows; it gives once, few, many or a size class.

V: TRBV5-6
length: 15
D: TRBD2
size: -
J: TRBJ2-1
DNA: TGTGCCAGCAGCTTGGACGGGAGGCCCCCTCGCGTGCAGTTCTTC
CDR3: CASSLDGRPPRVQFF

V: TRBV10-3
length: 15
D: TRBD1
size: -
J: TRBJ1-2
DNA: TGTGCCAACTCCGGGACAGGGGGCTCTAGCTATGGCTACACCTTC
CDR3: CANSGTGGSSYGYTF

V: TRBV20-1
length: 12
D: -
size: many
J: TRBJ1-2
DNA: TGCAGATCCAGGGGAGCTAACTATGGCTACACCTTC
CDR3: CRSRGANYGYTF

V: TRBV7-9
length: 16
D: -
size: -
J: TRBJ1-1
DNA: TGTGCCAGCAGCTTAGTCGGCGGGAGGAGAGGTCTTGAAGCTTTCTTT
CDR3: CASSLVGGRRGLEAFF

V: TRBV12-3/TRBV12-4
length: 13
D: -
size: -
J: TRBJ1-1
DNA: TGTGCCAGCAGTTTAGGAGGGGGGACTGAAGCTTTCTTT
CDR3: CASSLGGGTEAFF

V: TRBV10-1
length: 15
D: TRBD2
size: few
J: TRBJ2-7
DNA: TGCGCCAGCAGCCCGGGACTAGCGGGAGTTTACGAGCAGTACTTC
CDR3: CASSPGLAGVYEQYF

V: TRBV3-1
length: 15
D: -
size: -
J: TRBJ1-5
DNA: TGTGCCAGCAGCCAAGGGTCTAACAGCAATCAGCCCCAGCATTTT
CDR3: CASSQGSNSNQPQHF

V: TRBV29-1
length: 12
D: TRBD1
size: -
J: TRBJ2-7
DNA: TGCAGCGTGACAGGGAGCACCTACGAGCAGTACTTC
CDR3: CSVTGSTYEQYF

V: TRBV7-9
length: 15
D: TRBD1
size: few
J: TRBJ2-3
DNA: TGTGCCAGCAGCTTAGCCGTGGCAGGGGGCACTACGCAGTATTTT
CDR3: CASSLAVAGGTTQYF

V: TRBV20-1
length: 12
D: -
size: many
J: TRBJ1-2
DNA: TGCAGTGCTCCGGGCCGGAGGGATGGCTACACCTTC
CDR3: CSAPGRRDGYTF

V: TRBV7-8
length: 18
D: -
size: -
J: TRBJ2-1
DNA: TGTGCCAGCAGCTTACCCCGACTAGGTCCCCCGGTCACCAATGAGCAGTTCTTC
CDR3: CASSLPRLGPPVTNEQFF

V: TRBV10-3
length: 11
D: -
size: -
J: TRBJ2-2
DNA: TGTGCCATCGGAAACACCGGGGAGCTGTTTTTT
CDR3: CAIGNTGELFF

V: TRBV29-1
length: 14
D: -
size: -
J: TRBJ1-1
DNA: TGCAGCGTTTCCTGGACAGTGCAAAACACTGAAGCTTTCTTT
CDR3: CSVSWTVQNTEAFF

V: TRBV29-1
length: 14
D: -
size: few
J: TRBJ2-3
DNA: TGCAGCGTTGTTTGGTTAGCCGGCACAGATACGCAGTATTTT
CDR3: CSVVWLAGTDTQYF

V: TRBV5-1
length: 14
D: -
size: -
J: TRBJ2-2
DNA: TGCGCCAGCAGCTTGTCCGGGTACACCGGGGAGCTGTTTTTT
CDR3: CASSLSGYTGELFF

V: TRBV28
length: 14
D: TRBD1
size: few
J: TRBJ1-5
DNA: TGTGCCAGCAGCCGGGACAGCCTCAATCAGCCCCAGCATTTT
CDR3: CASSRDSLNQPQHF

V: TRBV10-3
length: 16
D: -
size: -
J: TRBJ2-5
DNA: TGTGCCATCAGTGAGTCCATGACACTTACCCAAGGGACCCAGTACTTC
CDR3: CAISESMTLTQGTQYF

V: TRBV20-1
length: 16
D: -
size: -
J: TRBJ1-5
DNA: TGCAGTGCTAGGCGTCAATCGGCGGCAGGGGATCAGCCCCAGCATTTT
CDR3: CSARRQSAAGDQPQHF

V: TRBV11-2
length: 15
D: TRBD2
size: many
J: TRBJ2-1
DNA: TGTGCCAGCAGTCCCGGGACTAGCGTGGGGAATGAGCAGTTCTTC
CDR3: CASSPGTSVGNEQFF

V: TRBV7-6
length: 16
D: TRBD1
size: -
J: TRBJ2-7
DNA: TGTGCCAGCAGCTTACAACCGGGACAGGGTACCTACGAGCAGTACTTC
CDR3: CASSLQPGQGTYEQYF

V: TRBV6-2/TRBV6-3
length: 14
D: -
size: -
J: TRBJ2-5
DNA: TGTGCCAGCAGTTACCTGGCGAAGTGGGAGACCCAGTACTTC
CDR3: CASSYLAKWETQYF

V: TRBV30
length: 14
D: TRBD1
size: many
J: TRBJ1-4
DNA: TGTGCCTGGAGTATGGACAGGGCGGATGAAAAACTGTTTTTT
CDR3: CAWSMDRADEKLFF

V: TRBV19
length: 16
D: TRBD1
size: few
J: TRBJ2-6
DNA: TGTGCCAGTAGTTTCACAGGGGGCGCTGGGGCCAACGTCCTGACTTTC
CDR3: CASSFTGGAGANVLTF

V: TRBV6-2/TRBV6-3
length: 13
D: TRBD1
size: many
J: TRBJ2-7
DNA: TGTGCCAGCAGCTGGGACAGATCCTACGAGCAGTACTTC
CDR3: CASSWDRSYEQYF

V: TRBV11-2
length: 11
D: -
size: few
J: TRBJ1-1
DNA: TGTGCCAGCAGCCCGCGGATTGGAGCTTTCTTT
CDR3: CASSPRIGAFF

V: TRBV6-2/TRBV6-3
length: 16
D: -
size: few
J: TRBJ1-2
DNA: TGTGCCAGCAGTTTCAAATGGACAGCCGTGTGGTATGGCTACACCTTC
CDR3: CASSFKWTAVWYGYTF

V: TRBV20-1
length: 14
D: -
size: many
J: TRBJ2-1
DNA: TGCAGTGCTAGACGGGACTTCTCCTACAATGAGCAGTTCTTC
CDR3: CSARRDFSYNEQFF

V: TRBV20-1
length: 14
D: TRBD2
size: few
J: TRBJ2-3
DNA: TGCAGTGCCCAACTAGCGGGAGTGGCAGATACGCAGTATTTT
CDR3: CSAQLAGVADTQYF

V: TRBV19
length: 14
D: -
size: few
J: TRBJ2-2
DNA: TGTGCCAGTAGTATGGGACACTACACCGGGGAGCTGTTTTTT
CDR3: CASSMGHYTGELFF

V: TRBV27
length: 9
D: -
size: few
J: TRBJ1-5
DNA: TGTGCCAGCATTCAGCCCCAGCATTTT
CDR3: CASIQPQHF

V: TRBV7-8
length: 16
D: -
size: few
J: TRBJ2-7
DNA: TGTGCCAGCAGCCCGCTTGTAGCAGTAACGTCCTACGAGCAGTACTTC
CDR3: CASSPLVAVTSYEQYF

V: TRBV29-1
length: 14
D: -
size: -
J: TRBJ1-4
DNA: TGCAGCGTCCGCCCCGGGGGTACGAATGAAAAACTGTTTTTT
CDR3: CSVRPGGTNEKLFF

V: TRBV2
length: 13
D: -
size: few
J: TRBJ1-1
DNA: TGTGCCAGCAGTGCGGAACAGTACACTGAAGCTTTCTTT
CDR3: CASSAEQYTEAFF

V: TRBV11-2
length: 12
D: -
size: many
J: TRBJ1-1
DNA: TGTGCCAGCAGCTTTATTAACACTGAAGCTTTCTTT
CDR3: CASSFINTEAFF

V: TRBV7-2
length: 16
D: -
size: -
J: TRBJ2-2
DNA: TGTGCCAGCAGCTTAGAGGCCGGTGCGAACACCGGGGAGCTGTTTTTT
CDR3: CASSLEAGANTGELFF

V: TRBV7-2
length: 15
D: TRBD1
size: many
J: TRBJ1-6
DNA: TGTGCCAGCAGCTCGGACAGGATTCTGAATTCACCCCTCCACTTT
CDR3: CASSSDRILNSPLHF

V: TRBV25-1
length: 14
D: -
size: -
J: TRBJ2-1
DNA: TGTGCCAGCAGTGGGCTGAGCTCCTACAATGAGCAGTTCTTC
CDR3: CASSGLSSYNEQFF

V: TRBV4-2
length: 17
D: -
size: many
J: TRBJ2-2
DNA: TGTGCCAGCAGCCAACCTCTAACTAGTTTGGGAACCGGGGAGCTGTTTTTT
CDR3: CASSQPLTSLGTGELFF

V: TRBV5-1
length: 15
D: -
size: few
J: TRBJ2-7
DNA: TGCGCCAGCAGCTCCACTGGCGGGTCGATCTACGAGCAGTACTTC
CDR3: CASSSTGGSIYEQYF

V: TRBV7-3
length: 16
D: TRBD2
size: many
J: TRBJ2-3
DNA: TGTGCCAGCAGCCCTGGGACTAGCGGATCCACAGATACGCAGTATTTT
CDR3: CASSPGTSGSTDTQYF

V: TRBV3-1
length: 12
D: -
size: many
J: TRBJ2-2
DNA: TGTGCCAGCAGTCGCGAGATCGGGGAGCTGTTTTTT
CDR3: CASSREIGELFF

V: TRBV5-4
length: 13
D: -
size: few
J: TRBJ1-3
DNA: TGTGCCAGCAGCATGACGGCTGGAAACACCATATATTTT
CDR3: CASSMTAGNTIYF

V: TRBV6-5
length: 16
D: TRBD2
size: -
J: TRBJ2-4
DNA: TGTGCCAGCAGTTACTCTGGCGGGAGAGCCAAAAACATTCAGTACTTC
CDR3: CASSYSGGRAKNIQYF

V: TRBV4-2
length: 14
D: -
size: -
J: TRBJ1-4
DNA: TGTGCCAGCAGCCAAGACAGGGGAGGAGAAAAACTGTTTTTT
CDR3: CASSQDRGGEKLFF

V: TRBV5-1
length: 16
D: -
size: many
J: TRBJ2-6
DNA: TGCGCCAGCAGCTTAGGTGGGGTGTCAGCGGCCAACGTCCTGACTTTC
CDR3: CASSLGGVSAANVLTF

V: TRBV5-1
length: 15
D: TRBD1
size: many
J: TRBJ2-7
DNA: TGCGCCAGCAGCTCGACTGGACAGGGACCCTACGAGCAGTACTTC
CDR3: CASSSTGQGPYEQYF